The clone carrying this T cell receptor (beta chain) appeared once. Its antigen is unidentified. V dropped 3 bases and J dropped 6; count of bases not matched to a gene: 10. CDR1 and CDR2 from the germline V gene are LNHDA and SQIVND (reference sequence). The CDR3 length is 15 residues. This record belongs to a study of T cell responses to AZD1222 COVID-19 vaccine. Across the study: Doses given second, at about 4 or about 12 weeks, were pooled. The study's findings and limits: In all cases, repertoires were sampled only after the peak T cell response.

Using immunoSEQ multiplex PCR, the repertoire was profiled, and TCRdb retains in-frame clones only, with some absent. The sample has 150,000 to 200,000 clones, 85% to 90% seen once. The rearrangement joins TRBV19 to TRBJ1-1; 7 bases match TRBD1. Here the sequenced sample was peripheral blood, taken on day 0 of AZD1222 vaccination. This TCR came from an adult in good health. The CDR3 nucleotides are TGTGCCAGTAGTATTACGGCAGGGGGTTTGCCTGAAGCTTTCTTT. This gives the protein CASSITAGGLPEAFF.